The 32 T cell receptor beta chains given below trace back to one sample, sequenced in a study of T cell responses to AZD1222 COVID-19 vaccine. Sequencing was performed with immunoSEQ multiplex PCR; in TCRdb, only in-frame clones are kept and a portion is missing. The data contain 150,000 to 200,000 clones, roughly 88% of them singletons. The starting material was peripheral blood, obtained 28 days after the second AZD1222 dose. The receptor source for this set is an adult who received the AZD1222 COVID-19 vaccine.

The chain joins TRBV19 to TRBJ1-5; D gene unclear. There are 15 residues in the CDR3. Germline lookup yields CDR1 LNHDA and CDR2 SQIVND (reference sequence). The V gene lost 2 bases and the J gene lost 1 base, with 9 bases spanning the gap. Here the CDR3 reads CASSIYVSSNQPQHF. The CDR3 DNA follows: TGTGCCAGTAGTATATACGTTAGCAGCAATCAGCCCCAGCATTTT.

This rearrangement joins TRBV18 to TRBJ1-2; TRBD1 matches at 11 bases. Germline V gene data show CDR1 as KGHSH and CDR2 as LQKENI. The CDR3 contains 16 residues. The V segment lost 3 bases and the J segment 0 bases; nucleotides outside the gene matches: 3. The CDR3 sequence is CASSPWTGGSNYGYTF. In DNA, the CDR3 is TGTGCCAGCTCACCGTGGACAGGGGGCTCTAACTATGGCTACACCTTC.

The CDR3 DNA reads as TGTGCCACCAGTGGGGGGGCGGGGCGTGACACCGGGGAGCTGTTTTTT. Translated: CATSGGAGRDTGELFF. The chain recombines TRBV24-1 with TRBJ2-2, with D perhaps matching TRBD1 or TRBD2 (6 bases each). V was cut by 5 bases and J by 3 bases, with 15 bases left in between. CDR1 and CDR2 from the germline V gene are KGHDR and SFDVKD. This CDR3 comprises 16 residues.

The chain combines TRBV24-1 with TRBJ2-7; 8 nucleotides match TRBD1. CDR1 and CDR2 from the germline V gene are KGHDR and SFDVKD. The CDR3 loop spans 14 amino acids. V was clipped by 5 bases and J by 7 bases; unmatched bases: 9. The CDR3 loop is CATSVGQGASEQYF. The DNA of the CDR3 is TGTGCCACCAGTGTAGGGCAGGGGGCGAGTGAGCAGTACTTC.

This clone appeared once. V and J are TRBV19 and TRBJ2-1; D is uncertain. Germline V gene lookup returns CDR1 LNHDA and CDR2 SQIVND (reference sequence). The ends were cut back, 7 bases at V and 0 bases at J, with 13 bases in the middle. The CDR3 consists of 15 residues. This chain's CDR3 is CASKRAPSSYNEQFF. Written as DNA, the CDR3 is TGTGCCAGTAAAAGGGCCCCCAGCTCCTACAATGAGCAGTTCTTC.

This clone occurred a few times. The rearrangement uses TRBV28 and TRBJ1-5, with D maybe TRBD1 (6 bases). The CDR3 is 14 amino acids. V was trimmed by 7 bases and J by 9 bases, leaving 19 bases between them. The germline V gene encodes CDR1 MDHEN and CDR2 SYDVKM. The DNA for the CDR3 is TGTGCCAGCATTGGGGCAGGGGCTTTTCCGCCCCAGCATTTT. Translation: CASIGAGAFPPQHF.

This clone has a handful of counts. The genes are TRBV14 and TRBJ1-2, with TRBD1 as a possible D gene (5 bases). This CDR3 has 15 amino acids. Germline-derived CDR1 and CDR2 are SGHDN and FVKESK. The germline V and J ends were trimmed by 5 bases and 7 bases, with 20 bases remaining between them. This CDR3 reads CASSSPGAVLGGYTF. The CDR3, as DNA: TGTGCCAGCAGCTCACCCGGGGCAGTGCTAGGTGGCTACACCTTC. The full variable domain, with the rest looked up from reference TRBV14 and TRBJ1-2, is EAGVTQFPSHSVIEKGQTVTLRCDPISGHDNLYWYRRVMGKEIKFLLHFVKESKQDESGMPNNRFLAERTGGTYSTLKVQPAELEDSGVYFCASSSPGAVLGGYTFGSGTRLTVV.

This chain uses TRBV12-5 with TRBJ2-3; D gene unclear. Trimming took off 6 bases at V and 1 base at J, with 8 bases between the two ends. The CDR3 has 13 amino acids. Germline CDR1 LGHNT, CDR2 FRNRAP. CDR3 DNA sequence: TGTGCTAGTGGCTTAGAACGCACAGATACGCAGTATTTT. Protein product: CASGLERTDTQYF.

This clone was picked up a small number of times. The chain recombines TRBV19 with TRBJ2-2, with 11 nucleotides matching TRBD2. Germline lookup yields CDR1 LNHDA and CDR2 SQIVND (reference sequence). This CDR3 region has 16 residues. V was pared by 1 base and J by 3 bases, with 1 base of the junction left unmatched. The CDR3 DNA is TGTGCCAGTAGTATAGGGGGACTAGCGGACACCGGGGAGCTGTTTTTT. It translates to CASSIGGLADTGELFF.

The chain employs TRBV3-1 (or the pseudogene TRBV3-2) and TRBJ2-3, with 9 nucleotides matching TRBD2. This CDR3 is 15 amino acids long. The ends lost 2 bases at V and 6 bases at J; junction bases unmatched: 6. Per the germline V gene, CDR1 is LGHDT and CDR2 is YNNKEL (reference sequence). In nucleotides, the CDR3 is TGTGCCAGCAGCCAACGGCGGGGGGGCTGGGATACGCAGTATTTT. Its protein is CASSQRRGGWDTQYF.

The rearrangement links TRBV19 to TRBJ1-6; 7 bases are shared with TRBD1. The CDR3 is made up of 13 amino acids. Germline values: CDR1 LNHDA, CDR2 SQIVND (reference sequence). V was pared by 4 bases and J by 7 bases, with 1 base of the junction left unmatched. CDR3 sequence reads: CASSTDRNSPLHF. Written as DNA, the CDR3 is TGTGCCAGTAGTACGGACAGGAATTCACCCCTCCACTTT.

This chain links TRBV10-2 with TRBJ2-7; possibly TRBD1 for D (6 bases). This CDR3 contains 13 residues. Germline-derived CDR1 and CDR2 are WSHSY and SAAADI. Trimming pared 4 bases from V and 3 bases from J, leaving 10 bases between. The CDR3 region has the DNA TGCGCCAGCAGTGGACAGGTGAACTACGAGCAGTACTTC. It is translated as CASSGQVNYEQYF.

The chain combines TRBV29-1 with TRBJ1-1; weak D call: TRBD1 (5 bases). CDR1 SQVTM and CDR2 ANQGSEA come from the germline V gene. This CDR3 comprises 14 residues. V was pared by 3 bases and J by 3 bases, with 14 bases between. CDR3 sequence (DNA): TGCAGCGTTGATTCGAGGCAGGGTTACACTGAAGCTTTCTTT. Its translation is CSVDSRQGYTEAFF.

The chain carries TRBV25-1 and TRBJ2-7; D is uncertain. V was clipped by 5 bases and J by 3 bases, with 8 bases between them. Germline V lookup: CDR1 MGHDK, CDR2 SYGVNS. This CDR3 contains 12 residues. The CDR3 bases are TGTGCCAGCAGTCTCACGGGCTACGAGCAGTACTTC. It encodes CASSLTGYEQYF.

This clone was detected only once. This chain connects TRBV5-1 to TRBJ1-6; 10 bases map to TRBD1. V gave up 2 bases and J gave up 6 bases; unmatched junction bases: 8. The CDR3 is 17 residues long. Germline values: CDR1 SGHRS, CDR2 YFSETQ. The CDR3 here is CASSFVGQGTFNSPLHF. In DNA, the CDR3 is TGCGCCAGCAGCTTCGTGGGACAGGGGACCTTTAATTCACCCCTCCACTTT.

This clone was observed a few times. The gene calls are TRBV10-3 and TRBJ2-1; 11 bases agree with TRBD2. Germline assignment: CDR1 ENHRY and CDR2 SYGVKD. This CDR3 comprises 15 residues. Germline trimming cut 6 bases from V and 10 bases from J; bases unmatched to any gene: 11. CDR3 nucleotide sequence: TGTGCCATCAGAGACTTAGCGGGGGGGCCTGGAGAGCAGTTCTTC. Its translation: CAIRDLAGGPGEQFF.

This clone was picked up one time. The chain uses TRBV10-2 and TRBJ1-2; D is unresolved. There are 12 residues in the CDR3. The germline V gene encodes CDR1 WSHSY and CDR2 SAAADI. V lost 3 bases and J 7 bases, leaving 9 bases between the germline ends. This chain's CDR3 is CASSDRLSGYTF. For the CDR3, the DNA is TGCGCCAGCAGTGATCGGTTGTCTGGCTACACCTTC.

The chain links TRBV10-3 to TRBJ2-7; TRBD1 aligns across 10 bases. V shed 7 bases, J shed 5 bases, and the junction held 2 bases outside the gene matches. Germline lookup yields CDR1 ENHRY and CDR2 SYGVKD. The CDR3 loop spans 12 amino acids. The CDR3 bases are TGTGCCATCATGGGGACAGGGGACGAGCAGTACTTC. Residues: CAIMGTGDEQYF.

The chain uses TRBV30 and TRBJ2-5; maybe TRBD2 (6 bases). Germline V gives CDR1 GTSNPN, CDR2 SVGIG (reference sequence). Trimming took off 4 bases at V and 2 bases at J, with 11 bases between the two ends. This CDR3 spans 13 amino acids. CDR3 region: CAWKLDYQETQYF. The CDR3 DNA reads TGTGCCTGGAAATTGGACTATCAAGAGACCCAGTACTTC.

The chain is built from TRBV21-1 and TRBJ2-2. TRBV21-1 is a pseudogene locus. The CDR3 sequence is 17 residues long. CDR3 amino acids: CASSKDGRTPNTGELFF. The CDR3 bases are TGTGCCAGCAGCAAAGACGGGCGGACCCCGAACACCGGGGAGCTGTTTTTT.

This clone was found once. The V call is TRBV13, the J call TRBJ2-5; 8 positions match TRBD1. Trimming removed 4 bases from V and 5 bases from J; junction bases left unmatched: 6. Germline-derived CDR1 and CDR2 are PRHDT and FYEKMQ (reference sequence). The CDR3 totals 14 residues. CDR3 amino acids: CASSSVTGVETQYF. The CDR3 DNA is TGTGCCAGCAGCTCGGTGACAGGGGTTGAGACCCAGTACTTC.

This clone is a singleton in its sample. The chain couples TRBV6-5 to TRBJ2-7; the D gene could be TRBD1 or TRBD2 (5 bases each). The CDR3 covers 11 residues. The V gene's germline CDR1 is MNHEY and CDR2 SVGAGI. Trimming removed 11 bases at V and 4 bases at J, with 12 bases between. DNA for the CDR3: TGTGCCGATGGGGGTCTATACGAGCAGTACTTC. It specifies CADGGLYEQYF.

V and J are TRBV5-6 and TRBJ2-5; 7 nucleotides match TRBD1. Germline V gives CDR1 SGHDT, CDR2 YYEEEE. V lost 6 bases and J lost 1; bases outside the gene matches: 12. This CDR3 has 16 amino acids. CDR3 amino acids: CASNFRQGSGQETQYF. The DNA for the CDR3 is TGTGCCAGCAATTTCAGACAGGGCTCAGGCCAAGAGACCCAGTACTTC.

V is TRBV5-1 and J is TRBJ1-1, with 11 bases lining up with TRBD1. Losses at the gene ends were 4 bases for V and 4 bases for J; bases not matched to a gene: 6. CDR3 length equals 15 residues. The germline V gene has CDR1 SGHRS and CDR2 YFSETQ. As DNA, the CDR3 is TGCGCCAGCAGCCCCGGACAGGGGGCGCCCACTGAAGCTTTCTTT. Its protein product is CASSPGQGAPTEAFF.

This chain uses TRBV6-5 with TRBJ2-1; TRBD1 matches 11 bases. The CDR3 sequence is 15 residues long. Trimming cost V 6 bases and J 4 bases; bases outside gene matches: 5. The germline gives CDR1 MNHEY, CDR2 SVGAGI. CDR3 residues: CASRGDRGNYNEQFF. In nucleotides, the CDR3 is TGTGCCAGCAGGGGGGACAGGGGGAATTACAATGAGCAGTTCTTC.

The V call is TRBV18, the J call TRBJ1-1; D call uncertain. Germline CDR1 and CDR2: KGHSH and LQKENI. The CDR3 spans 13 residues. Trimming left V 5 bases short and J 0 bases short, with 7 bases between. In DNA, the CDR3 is TGTGCCAGCTCATCGAAAGTGAACACTGAAGCTTTCTTT. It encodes CASSSKVNTEAFF.

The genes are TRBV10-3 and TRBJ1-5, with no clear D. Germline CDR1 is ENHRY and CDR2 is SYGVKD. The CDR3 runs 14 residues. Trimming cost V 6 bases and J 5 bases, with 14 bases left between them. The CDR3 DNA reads TGTGCCATCAGGGCGTTTGGGGATCATCAGCCCCAGCATTTT. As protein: CAIRAFGDHQPQHF.

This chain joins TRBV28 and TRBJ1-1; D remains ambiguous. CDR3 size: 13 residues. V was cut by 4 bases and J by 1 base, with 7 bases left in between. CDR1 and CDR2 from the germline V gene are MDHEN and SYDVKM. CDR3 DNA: TGTGCCAGCAGTTATCAGACGAACACTGAAGCTTTCTTT. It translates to CASSYQTNTEAFF.

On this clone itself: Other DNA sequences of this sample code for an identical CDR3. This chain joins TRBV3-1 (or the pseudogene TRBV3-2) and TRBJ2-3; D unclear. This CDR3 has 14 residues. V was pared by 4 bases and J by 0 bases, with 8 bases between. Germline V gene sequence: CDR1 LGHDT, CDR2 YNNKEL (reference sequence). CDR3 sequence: CASSPQGSTDTQYF. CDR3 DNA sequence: TGTGCCAGCAGCCCCCAAGGAAGCACAGATACGCAGTATTTT.

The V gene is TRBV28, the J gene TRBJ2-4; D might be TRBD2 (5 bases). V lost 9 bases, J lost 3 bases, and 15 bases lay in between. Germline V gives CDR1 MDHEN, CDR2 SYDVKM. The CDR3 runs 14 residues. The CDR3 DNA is TGTGCCAGGATAGACAAGGGAGACAAAAACATTCAGTACTTC. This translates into CARIDKGDKNIQYF.

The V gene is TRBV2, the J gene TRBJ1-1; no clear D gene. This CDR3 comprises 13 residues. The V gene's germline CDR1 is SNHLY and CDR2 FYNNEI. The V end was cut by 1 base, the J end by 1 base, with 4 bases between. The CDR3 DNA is TGTGCCAGCAGTGAAGGGACGAACACTGAAGCTTTCTTT. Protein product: CASSEGTNTEAFF.

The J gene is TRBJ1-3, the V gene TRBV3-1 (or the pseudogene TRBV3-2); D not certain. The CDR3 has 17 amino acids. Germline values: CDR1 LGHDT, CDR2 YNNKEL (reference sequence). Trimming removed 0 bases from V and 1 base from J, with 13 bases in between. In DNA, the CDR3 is TGTGCCAGCAGCCAAGATCCCACCGCTGCTTCTGGAAACACCATATATTTT. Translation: CASSQDPTAASGNTIYF.